In this sample, the clone carrying this T cell receptor (beta chain) turned up once. The target antigen is unknown. The PCR used 60 Vbeta and 13 Jbeta primers. Profiling relied on immunoSEQ multiplex PCR, and the TCRdb table lists in-frame clones only, not all of them. This sample carries approximately 100,000 clones, approximately 79% of them seen once, and the ten largest clones take more than 3%. The data stem from a study of cytomegalovirus exposure and HLA in healthy donors. After removal of 5 bases from V and 2 bases from J, the junction contained 2 bases not matched to a gene. Germline V gives CDR1 SGHTA, CDR2 FQGNSA. The CDR3 totals 14 residues. Findings and caveats of the study: The study flagged about 150 TCR beta chains as cytomegalovirus-associated. The authors later linked a missense DCLRE1C variant to TCR beta V- and J-gene trimming.

The sequence was collected from a man in his fifties or sixties in good health and CMV-seronegative. This chain links TRBV7-2 with TRBJ1-4; TRBD1 matches 7 bases. The sequenced material came from PBMCs. The CDR3 protein is CASSRQGTNEKLFF. DNA of the CDR3: TGTGCCAGCAGCCGACAGGGCACTAATGAAAAACTGTTTTTT. Using reference TRBV7-2 and TRBJ1-4 for the parts outside the CDR3, the full variable domain is GAGVSQSPSNKVTEKGKDVELRCDPISGHTALYWYRQSLGQGLEFLIYFQGNSAPDKSGLPSDRFSAERTGGSVSTLTIQRTQQEDSAVYLCASSRQGTNEKLFFGSGTQLSVL.